A selection of T cell receptor beta chains follows, all from one sample in a study of T cells in Graves' hyperthyroidism and ophthalmopathy. MiXCR was run by TCRdb on the multiplex PCR reads, yielding one entry per CDR3 protein. This table has roughly 380,000 distinct CDR3 sequences, 15% to 20% appearing once. Source material: blood. These TCRs come from a woman aged 35 to 49 with Graves' ophthalmopathy. Each CDR3 is given with its conserved first and last residue. D genes are given only for firm matches. The size of a clone is reported for some rows only, either as once, few or many, or as a class for expanded clones.

CDR3nt	CDR3aa	v_gene	j_gene	len	d_gene	abundance
TGTGCTAGTGGTTCGAAACTAGCGGGGGAGCAGTACTTC	CASGSKLAGEQYF	TRBV12-5	TRBJ2-7	13	TRBD2	once
TGTGCCAGCAGCCTGGGAGCGGACTCTGGAAACACCATATATTTT	CASSLGADSGNTIYF	TRBV13	TRBJ1-3	15	-	-
TGTGCCAGCAGCCCAGGGGACAGGTTAAACACTGAAGCTTTCTTT	CASSPGDRLNTEAFF	TRBV7-9	TRBJ1-1	15	TRBD1	-
TGTGCCAGCAGCACCGCCGTCGGGACTGCGGACCAAGAGACCCAGTACTTC	CASSTAVGTADQETQYF	TRBV28	TRBJ2-5	17	-	many
TGTGCCAGCAGCTTAGCGGGGACAACCTCCTACGAGCAGTACTTC	CASSLAGTTSYEQYF	TRBV7-8	TRBJ2-7	15	-	-
TGTGCCAGCAGTCTGACAGGGGGCTTGTATCAGCCCCAGCATTTT	CASSLTGGLYQPQHF	TRBV27	TRBJ1-5	15	TRBD1	few
TGCAGCGTTTCGGTACAGGGGTTAAACTATGGCTACACCTTC	CSVSVQGLNYGYTF	TRBV29-1	TRBJ1-2	14	TRBD1	many
TGCAGTGCGAGCTGGGGCAGATCGAACACTGAAGCTTTCTTT	CSASWGRSNTEAFF	TRBV20-1	TRBJ1-1	14	-	many
TGTGCCAGCAACAGAACTCCCTCAGGGAGATTTGAAGCTTTCTTT	CASNRTPSGRFEAFF	TRBV27	TRBJ1-1	15	-	many
TGCAGTGCTAGCCTAGAGGCTACTGAAGCTTTCTTT	CSASLEATEAFF	TRBV20-1	TRBJ1-1	12	-	many
TGTGCCAGCAGAAGACAGGGTAATAATTCACCCCTCCACTTT	CASRRQGNNSPLHF	TRBV12-3/TRBV12-4	TRBJ1-6	14	TRBD1	many
TGTGCCAGCAGTCCAGACAGGGGGAAGCAGCCCCAGCATTTT	CASSPDRGKQPQHF	TRBV27	TRBJ1-5	14	TRBD1	many
TGTGCCATCAGTGAGTCGGTAGCGGGAGTCAACGACGAGCAGTACTTC	CAISESVAGVNDEQYF	TRBV10-3	TRBJ2-7	16	TRBD2	many
TGTGCCACCAGCAGGAGGACGGGCTCCTACGAGCAGTACTTC	CATSRRTGSYEQYF	TRBV15	TRBJ2-7	14	-	many
TGTGCCAGTAGTAAATTAGGCGGTCAGAACAATCAGCCCCAGCATTTT	CASSKLGGQNNQPQHF	TRBV19	TRBJ1-5	16	-	many
TGCGCCAGCAGCCGCTCCGACAGGGTCTACGAGCAGTACTTC	CASSRSDRVYEQYF	TRBV11-2	TRBJ2-7	14	TRBD1	-
TGCAGTGTGCCGATTAACACTGAAGCTTTCTTT	CSVPINTEAFF	TRBV20-1	TRBJ1-1	11	-	many
TGTGCCTGGAGTAAATCGATCGGGACAGGGTCCTCTCATCGCAATCAGCCCCAGCATTTT	CAWSKSIGTGSSHRNQPQHF	TRBV30	TRBJ1-5	20	TRBD1	many
TGTGCCAGCAGGGATAGCGGGAGAAGGAAAAACATTCAGTACTTC	CASRDSGRRKNIQYF	TRBV6-1	TRBJ2-4	15	TRBD2	many
TGTGCCAGCAGTTTAGGACAGTTCCCCCGGGAGCAGTACTTC	CASSLGQFPREQYF	TRBV27	TRBJ2-7	14	-	many
TGTGCCAGCAGCTTAGATCCGTGGGGGGGTGAAGCTTTCTTT	CASSLDPWGGEAFF	TRBV11-2	TRBJ1-1	14	-	many
TGTGCCAGCAGTTACCGGGCTTTAACCTACGAGCAGTACTTC	CASSYRALTYEQYF	TRBV6-2/TRBV6-3	TRBJ2-7	14	-	many
TGCAGTGCTAGACCGAGTTGGGGCTACGAGCAGTACTTC	CSARPSWGYEQYF	TRBV20-1	TRBJ2-7	13	-	many
TGTGCCAGCAGTTTAATGGCAGGGGGTCAGTACGAGCAGTACTTC	CASSLMAGGQYEQYF	TRBV27	TRBJ2-7	15	TRBD1	many
TGTGCCAGCAGTTACCCGGCGGCCAGCACTGAAGCTTTCTTT	CASSYPAASTEAFF	TRBV6-2/TRBV6-3	TRBJ1-1	14	-	few
TGTGCCAGCAGAGCGGCCGGGGGCAACACCCGAGGTCAGCCCCAGCATTTT	CASRAAGGNTRGQPQHF	TRBV28	TRBJ1-5	17	-	many
TGCGCCAGCAGAAAAGACTCTCTGGAGACCCAGTACTTC	CASRKDSLETQYF	TRBV5-1	TRBJ2-5	13	-	many
TGTGCCAGCAGCGACTCCACCAGGGCCACGGAGCAGTACTTC	CASSDSTRATEQYF	TRBV7-9	TRBJ2-7	14	-	many
TGTGCCAGCAGTTTTGGGGGGAGCAATGGAGCTGAAGCTTTCTTT	CASSFGGSNGAEAFF	TRBV12-3/TRBV12-4	TRBJ1-1	15	-	many
TGTGCCAGCAGTCCCCAGAGGGGGCCTAGCTCCTACAATGAGCAGTTCTTC	CASSPQRGPSSYNEQFF	TRBV12-3/TRBV12-4	TRBJ2-1	17	TRBD1	many
TGTGCCAGCAGCTATCTAGCGGGAGAGATACCGAACACCGGGGAGCTGTTTTTT	CASSYLAGEIPNTGELFF	TRBV7-8	TRBJ2-2	18	TRBD2	many
TGTGCCAGCAGTGGCCGCGGGGAGCAGTACTTC	CASSGRGEQYF	TRBV6-1	TRBJ2-7	11	-	-
TGTGCCAGCAGCCGCCTCCCCACACGGGATGGAAACATTCAGTACTTC	CASSRLPTRDGNIQYF	TRBV3-1	TRBJ2-4	16	-	many
TGTGCCGCCTGGGGACAGATAATTACTGAAGCTTTCTTT	CAAWGQIITEAFF	TRBV6-1	TRBJ1-1	13	TRBD1	-
TGTGCCAGCAGCTTAACAGGGGCAAACAAAAACATTCAGTACTTC	CASSLTGANKNIQYF	TRBV13	TRBJ2-4	15	TRBD1	many
TGCAGCGTTGCGGGCAACAGGGGGGAGGCTTTCTTT	CSVAGNRGEAFF	TRBV29-1	TRBJ1-1	12	TRBD1	few
TGCAGTGCTAGAGCTAGCGGGAGGCGCGGGTCCGGGGAGCTGTTTTTT	CSARASGRRGSGELFF	TRBV20-1	TRBJ2-2	16	TRBD2	-
TGTGCCAGCGGAGCAAGGGGAGAGACCCAGTACTTC	CASGARGETQYF	TRBV27	TRBJ2-5	12	-	-
TGTGCCAGCAGTGAAGAGTGGGGTCAGCAGTACTTC	CASSEEWGQQYF	TRBV2	TRBJ2-7	12	-	many
TGTGCCAGCAGCTACCGCCTTGGGACTAGCGGGAGCTCTTACGAGCAGTACTTC	CASSYRLGTSGSSYEQYF	TRBV25-1	TRBJ2-7	18	TRBD2	once
TGTGCCAGCAGCTTAGTCGCCCTGGGGAGCTCCTACGAGCAGTACTTC	CASSLVALGSSYEQYF	TRBV11-1	TRBJ2-7	16	-	many
TGTGCCATCAGTGAGGGTGGTCCTGGGGGCTACGAGCAGTACTTC	CAISEGGPGGYEQYF	TRBV10-3	TRBJ2-7	15	-	many
TGTGCCAGCAGTCCGGGGCCCTTGACCACTGAAGCTTTCTTT	CASSPGPLTTEAFF	TRBV12-3/TRBV12-4	TRBJ1-1	14	-	many
TGTGCCAGCAGCATAGATCTAGCGGTCTACAATGAGCAGTTCTTC	CASSIDLAVYNEQFF	TRBV9	TRBJ2-1	15	TRBD2	once